The 20 T cell receptor beta chains given below trace back to one sample, sequenced in a study of regulatory T cells in long-lasting Graves disease. Time point given: newly diagnosed GD, antithyroid drugs for less than 3 months. Scientists built the TCR library using RNA that was extracted from PBMCs. Building of the TCR beta libraries involved iRepertoire HTBI primers and Arm-PCR of CDR3 regions. Via MiXCR, TCRdb re-called the multiplex PCR reads, giving one row per CDR3 protein. The sample holds about 560,000 distinct CDR3 sequences; around 15% are singletons and the top ten take around 12%. The same sample was also studied in work on T cells in Graves' hyperthyroidism and ophthalmopathy.

The sequences come from peripheral blood mononuclear cells (PBMCs), collected at new diagnosis, from a patient treated with antithyroid drugs. The receptors were gathered from a man younger than 35 with Graves disease.

The gene calls are TRBV12-3 or TRBV12-4 and TRBJ2-1; 9 bases match TRBD2. Trimming took 4 bases from V and 8 from J; bases not matched to a gene: 12. The CDR3 extends over 16 amino acids. The CDR3, as DNA: TGTGCCAGCAGTTCGCTAGCGGGGAGGGGTAGTTATGAGCAGTTCTTC. Residues: CASSSLAGRGSYEQFF.

This clonotype was recorded at least ten times. The junction does not match germline at one end; this may be a read error. The chain has TRBV15 and TRBJ2-3; D is possibly TRBD2 (5 bases). The CDR3 extends over 13 amino acids. Per the germline V gene, CDR1 is LNHNV and CDR2 is YYDKDF (reference sequence). The CDR3 is CATSFRSSASWHF. CDR3 nucleotides: TGTGCCACCAGCTTTCGGAGTTCGGCTAGCTGGCATTTT.

A few counts support this clonotype. The genes are TRBV9 and TRBJ1-2, with a weak D call TRBD1 (5 bases). The V gene lost 0 bases and the J gene lost 5 bases, with 14 bases spanning the gap. Germline V gene sequence: CDR1 SGDLS, CDR2 YYNGEE. The CDR3 runs 15 residues. CDR3: CASSVARGAGYGYTF. In DNA, the CDR3 is TGTGCCAGCAGCGTAGCGCGGGGCGCGGGGTATGGCTACACCTTC.

The table lists this clonotype with many counts. This chain connects TRBV20-1 to TRBJ2-1, with 8 positions matching TRBD2. The germline gives CDR1 DFQATT, CDR2 SNEGSKA (reference sequence). The CDR3 length is 13 residues. V shed 3 bases, J shed 4 bases, and the junction held 2 bases outside the gene matches. CDR3 nucleotides: TGCAGTGCTAGGCTAGCGGGTTACAATGAGCAGTTCTTC. Protein sequence: CSARLAGYNEQFF.

In this sample, this clonotype turned up a few times. The chain couples TRBV20-1 to TRBJ1-5, with D perhaps matching TRBD1 (6 bases). This CDR3 comprises 14 residues. Trimming shortened V by 2 bases and J by 7 bases, and 15 bases separated the two germline ends. Looked up from germline, CDR1 is DFQATT and CDR2 is SNEGSKA (reference sequence). The CDR3 bases are TGCAGTGCTAGATCCCCCCAGGGGTGGCAGCCCCAGCATTTT. Its protein is CSARSPQGWQPQHF.

The sample holds a few counts of this clonotype. The DNA of the CDR3 is TGTGCCAGCAGCCCCCGGGTCCCTCTAGCCAAAAACATTCAGTACTTC. The encoded protein is CASSPRVPLAKNIQYF. This chain links TRBV12-3 or TRBV12-4 with TRBJ2-4; D uncertain. With 6 bases removed from V and 0 bases from J, the gap between germline ends came to 15 bases. This CDR3 has 16 residues.

This clonotype was seen ten or more times. The chain couples TRBV12-3 or TRBV12-4 to TRBJ2-2; no firm D call. The CDR3 has 16 residues. Trimming took off 2 bases at V and 1 base at J, with 11 bases between the two ends. The CDR3 nucleotides read TGTGCCAGCAGTTTATCCAGCAATTGGAACACCGGGGAGCTGTTTTTT. It yields the protein CASSLSSNWNTGELFF.

This clonotype has more than one count but fewer than ten. The chain uses TRBV14 and TRBJ2-4; no definite D call. V was clipped by 6 bases and J by 6 bases, with 12 bases between them. Germline CDR1 is SGHDN and CDR2 is FVKESK. This CDR3 region has 13 residues. The CDR3 region is CASSSVFSNIQYF. The DNA for the CDR3 is TGTGCCAGCAGTTCGGTTTTCTCAAACATTCAGTACTTC.

Points on this clonotype: A clone one base away is much larger, so this may be a read error. The chain recombines TRBV5-4 with TRBJ1-1; D perhaps matches TRBD1 (6 bases). The germline V gene has CDR1 SGHNT and CDR2 YYREEE (reference sequence). CDR3 size: 13 residues. Trimming shortened V by 4 bases and J by 3 bases, and 10 bases separated the two germline ends. The CDR3 sequence is CASSTGQYTEAFF. The CDR3 nucleotides are TGTGCCAGCAGCACCGGACAGTACACTGAAGCTTTCTTT.

There are a few counts of this clonotype. V gene TRBV24-1 combines with J gene TRBJ2-1, with D unresolved. This CDR3 comprises 13 residues. The V gene's germline CDR1 is KGHDR and CDR2 SFDVKD. Deletions cut 3 bases from V and 9 bases from J, with 11 bases between. CDR3 region: CATSDLVWGEQFF. The CDR3 DNA follows: TGTGCCACCAGTGATCTAGTGTGGGGTGAGCAGTTCTTC.

This clonotype has ten or more counts. The chain combines TRBV28 with TRBJ1-5, with D tentatively TRBD1 (5 bases). V dropped 4 bases and J dropped 7 bases, with 14 bases sitting between them. The CDR3 consists of 14 residues. Germline V gene lookup returns CDR1 MDHEN and CDR2 SYDVKM. CDR3 bases: TGTGCCAGCAGTTATCTTGGGGCTGAACAGCCCCAGCATTTT. Translated: CASSYLGAEQPQHF.

The genes are TRBV27 and TRBJ1-1; possible D gene TRBD1, 6 bases. This CDR3 has 14 residues. Germline V gene lookup returns CDR1 MNHEY and CDR2 SMNVEV (reference sequence). Trimming took 6 bases from V and 5 from J, leaving 16 bases between them. The CDR3 loop is CASSQGRFGTEAFF. In DNA form, the CDR3 reads TGTGCCAGCAGCCAGGGGAGGTTCGGTACTGAAGCTTTCTTT.

This clonotype has at least ten counts. V gene TRBV20-1 combines with J gene TRBJ2-2; the match to TRBD2 covers 8 bases. After removal of 2 bases from V and 1 base from J, the junction contained 3 bases not matched to a gene. This CDR3 spans 15 amino acids. Germline assignment: CDR1 DFQATT and CDR2 SNEGSKA (reference sequence). The CDR3 DNA is TGCAGTGCTAGAACACTAGCGGAGAACACCGGGGAGCTGTTTTTT. Encoded protein: CSARTLAENTGELFF.

This rearrangement joins TRBV4-1 to TRBJ2-3; TRBD2 aligns across 12 bases. The closer fit of TRBJ2-7 to the DNA end suggests the J call may be wrong. This CDR3 is built from 15 residues. Germline V gene lookup returns CDR1 MGHRA and CDR2 YSYEKL. DNA for the CDR3: TGCGCCAGCAGCCGACCTAGCGGGAGGGCCGACGAGCAGTACTTC. The encoded protein is CASSRPSGRADEQYF.

Only a few counts were recorded for this clonotype. The J gene is TRBJ2-3, the V gene TRBV7-2; TRBD1 matches 9 bases. Germline trimming cut 5 bases from V and 6 bases from J; bases unmatched to any gene: 6. This CDR3 is 14 amino acids long. Germline CDR1 SGHTA, CDR2 FQGNSA. The CDR3 is CASSRDRAYDTQYF. CDR3 coding DNA: TGTGCCAGCAGCCGGGACAGGGCCTATGATACGCAGTATTTT.

Worth noting for this clonotype: With a much larger clone just one base away, this may be a read error. The chain uses TRBV7-2 and TRBJ2-1, with D possibly matching TRBD2 (6 bases). Deletions cut 6 bases from V and 12 bases from J, with 21 bases between. There are 14 residues in the CDR3. Germline assignment: CDR1 SGHTA and CDR2 FQGNSA. The DNA for the CDR3 is TGTGCCAGCAGGTTGGGGGGATCCAACCCAATGCAGTTCTTC. Translated, it gives CASRLGGSNPMQFF.

This clonotype was recorded at least ten times. The CDR3 region has the DNA TGCAGCGTTGACTTGGCGGGAGCCTACGAGCAGTACTTC. Residues: CSVDLAGAYEQYF. J is TRBJ2-7 and V is TRBV29-1; 7 positions match TRBD2. V lost 3 bases to trimming and J lost 2 bases; unmatched junction nucleotides: 4. The CDR3 has 13 amino acids. Germline CDR1 is SQVTM and CDR2 is ANQGSEA.

In this sample, this clonotype turned up many times. V and J are TRBV11-3 and TRBJ2-1, with a possible D match to TRBD1 (6 bases). V was cut by 5 bases and J by 8 bases, with 19 bases left in between. Germline CDR1 is SGHNT and CDR2 is YENEEA. The CDR3 has 15 residues. CDR3 region: CASSARQVGTDEQFF. CDR3 nucleotide sequence: TGTGCCAGCAGCGCCCGACAGGTCGGTACGGATGAGCAGTTCTTC.

The genes are TRBV7-9 and TRBJ1-2; a weak D match, TRBD1 (5 bases). Germline CDR1 and CDR2: SEHNR and FQNEAQ (reference sequence). CDR3 size: 14 residues. V lost 0 bases and J lost 6, with 11 bases in between. CDR3 sequence reads: CASSLAQGMNGYTF. In DNA, the CDR3 is TGTGCCAGCAGCTTAGCCCAGGGTATGAATGGCTACACCTTC.

This clonotype has ten or more counts. The CDR3 nucleotides read TGTGCCAGCAGCTTATCGGACCGGGAGCTGTTTTTT. Protein product: CASSLSDRELFF. The chain carries TRBV11-3 and TRBJ2-2, with D uncertain. V was shortened by 2 bases and J by 9 bases, with 7 bases between the two germline ends. Germline CDR1 and CDR2: SGHNT and YENEEA. The CDR3 contains 12 residues.